This T cell receptor (beta chain) was retrieved from a study of blood T cell repertoires in COVID-19. Study in general: COVID-19 samples from acute and convalescent phases originated in the United States, Italy and Spain. PBMCs, B-cell-depleted T cells, or T cells were the source of the cDNA or gDNA that made up the material.

Per the original methods: Quantification of nucleated cells was approximated via reference gene primer amplification. Using immunoSEQ multiplex PCR, the repertoire was profiled, and TCRdb retains in-frame clones only, with some absent. The DNA was the basis for D and trimming; V, J and clone size are from that table. Here the sample spans more than 14,000 clones, over 80% being singletons. Trimming cost V 6 bases and J 3 bases; bases outside gene matches: 10. This CDR3 is built from 15 residues. Germline V gene lookup returns CDR1 MNHEY and CDR2 SMNVEV (reference sequence). The V call is TRBV27, the J call TRBJ2-7; 8 bases are shared with TRBD1. The sequenced material came from peripheral blood. This TCR derives from a human donor with active COVID-19. The donor label of this sample is uncertain. As DNA, the CDR3 is TGTGCCAGCAGGCAAACAGGGGGGTCCGGCTACGAGCAGTACTTC. Encoded protein: CASRQTGGSGYEQYF.